This record concerns one TCR beta chain sequence. These data belong to a study of T cells in Graves' hyperthyroidism and ophthalmopathy. V lost 5 bases and J lost 0; bases outside the gene matches: 16. The CDR3 length is 20 residues. Germline assignment: CDR1 LNHDA and CDR2 SQIVND (reference sequence). Researchers amplified the TCR beta CDR3 regions from RNA transcripts. Initially, a first-round RT-PCR of the TCR CDR3 employed the HTBI primer set. MiXCR was run by TCRdb on the multiplex PCR reads, yielding one entry per CDR3 protein. The data contain roughly 640,000 distinct CDR3 sequences, around 15% of them singletons.

The J gene is TRBJ2-1, the V gene TRBV19; 10 bases are a match to TRBD2. Sequencing was performed on blood. This clonotype originated in a middle-aged woman with Graves' ophthalmopathy. The CDR3 DNA reads as TGTGCCAGTAGTGTCCTTTCGGGACTAGCGACTAACCCCTCCTACAATGAGCAGTTCTTC. This encodes CASSVLSGLATNPSYNEQFF.